What follows are 4 T cell receptor beta chains derived from one specimen sequenced in a study of radiation and T cells in renal cell carcinoma. TCRdb's copy holds only in-frame clones and misses some; the assay was immunoSEQ multiplex PCR. The sample has approximately 100,000 clones, around nine tenths seen once. Time point given: baseline pretreatment blood. Regarding treatment: 15 Gy SBRT to primary tumor, nephrectomy 4 weeks later. This sample comprised blood, obtained from a patient whose treatment included radiotherapy and nephrectomy. Receptors were obtained from a man over 45 with renal cell carcinoma.

The chain is built from TRBV9 and TRBJ2-7, with D perhaps matching TRBD2 (6 bases). Trimming removed 7 bases at V and 2 bases at J, with 13 bases between. The CDR3 has 13 amino acids. The germline V gene encodes CDR1 SGDLS and CDR2 YYNGEE. CDR3 residues: CASSGLRAYEQYF. The CDR3 region has the DNA TGTGCCAGCTCGGGACTTCGGGCCTACGAGCAGTACTTC. Filled out from reference TRBV9 and TRBJ2-7, the complete variable domain reads DSGVTQTPKHLITATGQRVTLRCSPRSGDLSVYWYQQSLDQGLQFLIQYYNGEERAKGNILERFSAQQFPDLHSELNLSSLELGDSALYFCASSGLRAYEQYFGPGTRLTVT.

The CDR3 reads CASSFTDSNTDTQYF. The CDR3 nucleotides are TGCGCCAGCAGCTTTACGGACTCCAACACAGATACGCAGTATTTT. This chain links TRBV5-1 with TRBJ2-3; the D gene is possibly TRBD2 (5 bases). The CDR3 length is 15 residues. Germline values: CDR1 SGHRS, CDR2 YFSETQ. V was shortened by 2 bases and J by 2 bases, with 12 bases between the two germline ends.

The gene calls are TRBV29-1 and TRBJ2-3; a weak D match, TRBD1 (7 bases). The CDR3 has 14 amino acids. Trimming removed 1 base at V and 3 bases at J, with 11 bases between. CDR1 is SQVTM, CDR2 ANQGSEA, per germline. CDR3 DNA: TGCAGCGTTGAAGCAGGGGGGTGGACAGATACGCAGTATTTT. Translating gives CSVEAGGWTDTQYF.

The chain has TRBV13 and TRBJ2-3; D is undetermined. The V gene's germline CDR1 is PRHDT and CDR2 FYEKMQ (reference sequence). This CDR3 has 15 residues. Trimming left V 1 base short and J 0 bases short, with 8 bases between. This chain's CDR3 is CASSLVRTSTDTQYF. As DNA, the CDR3 is TGTGCCAGCAGCTTAGTCAGGACCAGCACAGATACGCAGTATTTT.